These 21 T cell receptor beta chains came from one sample sequenced in a study of cytomegalovirus exposure and HLA in healthy donors. The PCR had 60 Vbeta and 13 Jbeta primers. TCRdb keeps only in-frame clones here, not all; method: immunoSEQ multiplex PCR. The sample carries roughly 120,000 clones, more than 75% recorded once. What was sequenced was PBMCs. These receptors originate from a man aged 40-49 years in good health and CMV-seronegative.

The V gene is TRBV28, the J gene TRBJ2-2; D remains unclear. V lost 4 bases to trimming and J lost 5 bases, with 5 bases between them. The germline CDR1 and CDR2 sequences are MDHEN and SYDVKM. This CDR3 spans 12 amino acids. In nucleotides, the CDR3 is TGTGCCAGCAGTTACTCTACCGGGGAGCTGTTTTTT. As protein: CASSYSTGELFF.

The chain joins TRBV9 to TRBJ1-2; 9 bases fit TRBD1. The CDR3 is 17 amino acids. Germline V lookup: CDR1 SGDLS, CDR2 YYNGEE. V gave up 4 bases and J gave up 1 base; unmatched junction bases: 11. The CDR3: CASSKAGTGYSNYGYTF. In DNA form, the CDR3 reads TGTGCCAGCAGCAAAGCAGGGACAGGGTATAGTAACTATGGCTACACCTTC.

This clone showed up just once. The V call is TRBV5-1, the J call TRBJ1-1, with D tentatively TRBD1 (6 bases). V lost 0 bases, J lost 8 bases, and 17 bases lay in between. CDR1 is SGHRS, CDR2 YFSETQ, per germline. The length of the CDR3 is 15 residues. The CDR3 here is CASSLVGGPVREAFF. The CDR3 region has the DNA TGCGCCAGCAGCTTGGTCGGGGGGCCGGTAAGGGAAGCTTTCTTT. Full variable domain (rest looked up from reference TRBV5-1 and TRBJ1-1): KAGVTQTPRYLIKTRGQQVTLSCSPISGHRSVSWYQQTPGQGLQFLFEYFSETQRNKGNFPGRFSGRQFSNSRSEMNVSTLELGDSALYLCASSLVGGPVREAFFGQGTRLTVV.

This clone occurred a few times. This chain uses TRBV5-1 with TRBJ2-6; 7 nucleotides line up with TRBD2. The germline CDR1 and CDR2 sequences are SGHRS and YFSETQ. The junction had 6 bases not matched to a gene; V was cut back by 3 bases and J by 0 bases. The CDR3 contains 17 residues. Here the CDR3 DNA reads TGCGCCAGCAGCTCGGGGGGTCAGAGCTCTGGGGCCAACGTCCTGACTTTC. Its protein is CASSSGGQSSGANVLTF.

CDR3 region: CASSFPQVSGANVLTF. For the CDR3, the DNA is TGTGCCAGCAGCTTCCCTCAGGTCTCTGGGGCCAACGTCCTGACTTTC. The chain is built from TRBV7-9 and TRBJ2-6; D is unresolved. V lost 3 bases, J lost 0 bases, and 9 bases lay in between. Germline loops: CDR1 SEHNR, CDR2 FQNEAQ (reference sequence). The CDR3 extends over 16 amino acids.

The genes are TRBV7-6 and TRBJ2-5; D call uncertain. Trimming took off 5 bases at V and 7 bases at J, with 17 bases between the two ends. Germline V gene lookup returns CDR1 SGHVS and CDR2 FNYEAQ. This CDR3 region has 14 residues. CDR3 DNA: TGTGCCAGCAGCAGCGACCGCTCCCTAACGACCCAGTACTTC. It is translated as CASSSDRSLTTQYF.

The chain has TRBV6-5 and TRBJ2-1, with 7 bases identical to TRBD1. Germline V gives CDR1 MNHEY, CDR2 SVGAGI. V shed 10 bases and J 4 bases; nucleotides not matched to a gene: 4. The CDR3 runs 12 residues. This CDR3 is CATSDRYNEQFF. CDR3 in DNA: TGTGCCACCTCGGACAGGTACAATGAGCAGTTCTTC.

The V gene is TRBV19, the J gene TRBJ1-1, with 7 nucleotides matching TRBD1. The V segment lost 6 bases and the J segment 10 bases; nucleotides outside the gene matches: 8. This CDR3 spans 12 amino acids. Per the germline V gene, CDR1 is LNHDA and CDR2 is SQIVND (reference sequence). The DNA of the CDR3 is TGTGCCAGTAGGACCATGACAGGGAGAGCTTTCTTT. Translating it yields CASRTMTGRAFF.

This rearrangement joins TRBV29-1 to TRBJ2-5; TRBD2 might be the D (5 bases). Trimming cost V 4 bases and J 1 base, with 10 bases left between them. CDR3 length: 13 amino acids. Germline loops: CDR1 SQVTM, CDR2 ANQGSEA. Written as DNA, the CDR3 is TGCAGCGTTGGGGAGCCTATCCAAGAGACCCAGTACTTC. Its protein product is CSVGEPIQETQYF.

The rearrangement joins TRBV9 to TRBJ2-6; 7 bases map to TRBD1. The junction had 4 bases not matched to a gene; V was cut back by 4 bases and J by 0 bases. This CDR3 contains 16 residues. Per the germline V gene, CDR1 is SGDLS and CDR2 is YYNGEE. This chain's CDR3 is CASSPQGVSGANVLTF. CDR3 nucleotides: TGTGCCAGCAGCCCTCAGGGGGTCTCTGGGGCCAACGTCCTGACTTTC.

This clone appeared a few times. The chain links TRBV7-2 to TRBJ2-7; no clear D gene. V lost 5 bases and J lost 4, with 6 bases in between. CDR3 length equals 11 residues. Germline CDR1 reads SGHTA; CDR2 reads FQGNSA. The CDR3 coding sequence is TGTGCCAGCAGCCTATCGTACGAGCAGTACTTC. Translation gives CASSLSYEQYF. Together with reference TRBV7-2 and TRBJ2-7, the CDR3 gives the full variable domain: GAGVSQSPSNKVTEKGKDVELRCDPISGHTALYWYRQSLGQGLEFLIYFQGNSAPDKSGLPSDRFSAERTGGSVSTLTIQRTQQEDSAVYLCASSLSYEQYFGPGTRLTVT.

A note on this clone: The sample contains more than one DNA sequence encoding this CDR3. This chain uses TRBV30 with TRBJ2-5, with no clear D. CDR3 size: 14 residues. CDR1 and CDR2 (germline): GTSNPN, SVGIG (reference sequence). Trimming took off 3 bases at V and 2 bases at J, with 13 bases between the two ends. CDR3 nucleotide sequence: TGTGCCTGGAGCCTAGGTCTGCTACAAGAGACCCAGTACTTC. Its protein product is CAWSLGLLQETQYF. The whole variable domain, remainder taken from reference TRBV30 and TRBJ2-5, is SQTIHQWPATLVQPVGSPLSLECTVEGTSNPNLYWYRQAAGRGLQLLFYSVGIGQISSEVPQNLSASRPQDRQFILSSKKLLLSDSGFYLCAWSLGLLQETQYFGPGTRLLVL.

This clone was seen once. The CDR3: CASSLGTGSEEKLFF. For the CDR3, the DNA is TGTGCCAGCTCACTTGGGACAGGGAGTGAGGAAAAACTGTTTTTT. The rearrangement uses TRBV18 and TRBJ1-4, with TRBD1 matching 9 bases. Germline CDR1 is KGHSH and CDR2 is LQKENI. CDR3 length: 15 residues. V gave up 4 bases and J gave up 8 bases; unmatched junction bases: 8.

V usage is TRBV19 and J usage is TRBJ1-2, with D tentatively TRBD1 (5 bases). The germline V gene encodes CDR1 LNHDA and CDR2 SQIVND (reference sequence). The CDR3 runs to 13 residues. V was trimmed by 6 bases and J by 8 bases, leaving 16 bases between them. The CDR3 nucleotides are TGTGCCAGTAGGGCAGATCGGGGGTACGGCTACACCTTC. This codes for CASRADRGYGYTF. Variable domain in full (rest from reference TRBV19 and TRBJ1-2): DGGITQSPKYLFRKEGQNVTLSCEQNLNHDAMYWYRQDPGQGLRLIYYSQIVNDFQKGDIAEGYSVSREKKESFPLTVTSAQKNPTAFYLCASRADRGYGYTFGSGTRLTVV.

The chain recombines TRBV7-9 with TRBJ2-1; perhaps TRBD2 as D (5 bases). Trimming shortened V by 5 bases and J by 9 bases, and 17 bases separated the two germline ends. The CDR3 extends over 14 amino acids. Per the germline V gene, CDR1 is SEHNR and CDR2 is FQNEAQ (reference sequence). The CDR3 region is CASSPAGPYGEQFF. CDR3 bases: TGTGCCAGCAGCCCGGCGGGCCCCTATGGTGAGCAGTTCTTC.

This chain uses TRBV27 with TRBJ1-6; 8 positions agree with TRBD1. Germline V CDR1 and CDR2: MNHEY, SMNVEV (reference sequence). This CDR3 comprises 14 residues. V lost 6 bases and J lost 7; bases outside the gene matches: 5. The CDR3 nucleotides read TGTGCCAGCAGGTCGACAGGGGAGAATTCACCCCTCCACTTT. Translation gives CASRSTGENSPLHF.

This clone was seen more than once but under ten times. V usage is TRBV7-8 and J usage is TRBJ2-5; TRBD1 matches at 10 bases. The germline CDR1 and CDR2 sequences are SGHVS and FQNEAQ. V lost 4 bases to trimming and J lost 3 bases; unmatched junction nucleotides: 2. The CDR3 runs 14 residues. Written as DNA, the CDR3 is TGTGCCAGCAGCTCAGGACAGGGGGAAGAGACCCAGTACTTC. The encoded protein is CASSSGQGEETQYF.

J is TRBJ2-1 and V is TRBV5-8; weak D call: TRBD2 (6 bases). The germline gives CDR1 SGHTS, CDR2 YDEGEE. Trimming removed 6 bases at V and 8 bases at J, with 24 bases between. This CDR3 has 16 amino acids. In DNA form, the CDR3 reads TGTGCCAGCACCCTGTGGCCGGGGGTGATTATGTATGAGCAGTTCTTC. This sequence encodes CASTLWPGVIMYEQFF.

The rearrangement links TRBV6-5 to TRBJ2-3, with TRBD2 matching over 9 bases. Losses at the gene ends were 7 bases for V and 6 bases for J; bases not matched to a gene: 11. The CDR3 sequence is 15 residues long. The germline gives CDR1 MNHEY, CDR2 SVGAGI. In DNA, the CDR3 is TGTGCCAGCACTCCAACTAGCGGGTCGTTTGATACGCAGTATTTT. As protein: CASTPTSGSFDTQYF.

The rearrangement uses TRBV25-1 and TRBJ2-7; possible D gene TRBD1, 5 bases. Germline V gene data show CDR1 as MGHDK and CDR2 as SYGVNS. The CDR3 covers 14 residues. Between the trimmed V and J ends, which lost 9 bases and 5 bases, there was a span of 20 bases. CDR3 nucleotide sequence: TGTGCCAGAACTACGGATCTCAAGGACAACGAGCAGTACTTC. This encodes CARTTDLKDNEQYF.

The chain links TRBV10-3 to TRBJ1-1, with D perhaps matching TRBD1 (6 bases). Germline loops: CDR1 ENHRY, CDR2 SYGVKD. This CDR3 contains 15 residues. Trimming left V 0 bases short and J 3 bases short, with 11 bases between. CDR3 nucleotide sequence: TGTGCCATCAGTGAGTCTAACAGGGTGGACACTGAAGCTTTCTTT. Translating gives CAISESNRVDTEAFF.